This T cell receptor beta chain was found in a study of brain T cells in children with intractable seizures. Here immunoSEQ multiplex PCR was the method, and the copy in TCRdb shows in-frame clones only, minus some. The table shows tens of thousands of clones, with around 90% occurring only once. Findings and caveats of the study: Pre-surgery blood may have been undersampled, hiding some clones.

On this clone: Its antigen is unidentified.

Trimming at V came to 1 base and at J to 2 bases, leaving 4 bases not matched to a gene. The CDR3 is made up of 15 amino acids. CDR1 and CDR2 (germline): GTSNPN, SVGIG (reference sequence). The sequencing used peripheral blood, collected at surgery. The TCR comes from a girl aged 2-10 years with Rasmussen encephalitis and intractable seizures. The chain recombines TRBV30 with TRBJ2-2; TRBD2 agrees at 7 bases. As DNA, the CDR3 is TGTGCCTGGAGTGGGAAGCGGGACAACACCGGGGAGCTGTTTTTT. Its translation: CAWSGKRDNTGELFF.